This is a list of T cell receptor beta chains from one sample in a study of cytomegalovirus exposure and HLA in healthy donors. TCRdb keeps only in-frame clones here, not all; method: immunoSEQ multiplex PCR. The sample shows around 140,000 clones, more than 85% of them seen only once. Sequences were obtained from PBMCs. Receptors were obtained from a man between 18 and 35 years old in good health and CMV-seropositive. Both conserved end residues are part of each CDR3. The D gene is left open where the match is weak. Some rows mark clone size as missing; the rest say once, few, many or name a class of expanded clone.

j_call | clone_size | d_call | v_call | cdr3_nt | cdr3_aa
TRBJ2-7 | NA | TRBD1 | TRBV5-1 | TGCGCCAGCAGCCTACAGGGACAGGGATACGAGCAGTACTTC | CASSLQGQGYEQYF
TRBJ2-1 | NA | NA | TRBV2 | TGTGCCAGCAGTGAATCTCTGACAGGCTCCTACAATGAGCAGTTCTTC | CASSESLTGSYNEQFF
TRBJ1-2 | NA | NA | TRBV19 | TGTGCCAGTAGCACCCGAGGACAGATCTATGGCTACACCTTC | CASSTRGQIYGYTF
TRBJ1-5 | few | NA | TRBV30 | TGTGCCTGGAGTGTAGGGACAAATAGCAATCAGCCCCAGCATTTT | CAWSVGTNSNQPQHF
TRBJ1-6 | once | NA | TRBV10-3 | TGTGCCATCAGTAAACCTTCGGGGGTGGGGATTTCACCCCTCCACTTT | CAISKPSGVGISPLHF
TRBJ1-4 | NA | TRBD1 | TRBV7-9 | TGTGCCAGCAGCTTAGGCAGGGGGCGCGCTGAAAAACTGTTTTTT | CASSLGRGRAEKLFF
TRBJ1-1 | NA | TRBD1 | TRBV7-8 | TGTGCCAGCAGCGCGGGGACAGGGAGAAGTGAAGCTTTCTTT | CASSAGTGRSEAFF
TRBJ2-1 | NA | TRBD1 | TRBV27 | TGTGCCAGCAGTCCCCGACAGGGGCCCTACAATGAGCAGTTCTTC | CASSPRQGPYNEQFF
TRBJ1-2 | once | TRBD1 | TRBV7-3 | TGTGCCAGCAGCCGGACAGGGTTCAATGGCTACACCTTC | CASSRTGFNGYTF
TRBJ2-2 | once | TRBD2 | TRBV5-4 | TGTGCCAGCAGCGTAGCGGGGGGGAAGGTGACCGGGGAGCTGTTTTTT | CASSVAGGKVTGELFF
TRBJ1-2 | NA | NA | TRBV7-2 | TGTGCCAGCAGCTTAGCGCGAAGACAGGCTAACTATGGCTACACCTTC | CASSLARRQANYGYTF
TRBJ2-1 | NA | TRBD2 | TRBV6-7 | TGTGCCAGCAGTTACTCGAACGCGGGGGGGCACCCCTACAATGAGCAGTTCTTC | CASSYSNAGGHPYNEQFF
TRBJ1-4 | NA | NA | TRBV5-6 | TGTGCCAGCAGCTCATACGACTTTGCAACTAATGAAAAACTGTTTTTT | CASSSYDFATNEKLFF
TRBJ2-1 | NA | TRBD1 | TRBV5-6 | TGTGCCAGCAGCCCCTACAGGGGGCGCAATGAGCAGTTCTTC | CASSPYRGRNEQFF
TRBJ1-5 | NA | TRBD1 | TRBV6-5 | TGTGCCAGCAGTAGGACAGGGTCCAATCAGCCCCAGCATTTT | CASSRTGSNQPQHF
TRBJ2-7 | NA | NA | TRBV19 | TGTGCCAGTAGTATCCAGGGGTGGGGATACGAGCAGTACTTC | CASSIQGWGYEQYF
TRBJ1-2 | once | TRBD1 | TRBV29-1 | TGCAGCGTCCGGGACAGCTATGGCTACACCTTC | CSVRDSYGYTF
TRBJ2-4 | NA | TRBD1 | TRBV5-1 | TGCGCCAGCAGCTTGCCGGGACAGCTAGCCAAAAACATTCAGTACTTC | CASSLPGQLAKNIQYF
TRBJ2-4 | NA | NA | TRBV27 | TGTGCCAGCACCTCAGGGGAGGGTTGGGGAAACATTCAGTACTTC | CASTSGEGWGNIQYF
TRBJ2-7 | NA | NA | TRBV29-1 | TGCAGCGTTGCGACTGCCTACGAGCAGTACTTC | CSVATAYEQYF
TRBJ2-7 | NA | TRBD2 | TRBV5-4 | TGTGCCAGCAGCAGCCCGGGACTAGCGGGGGGTGACTACGAGCAGTACTTC | CASSSPGLAGGDYEQYF
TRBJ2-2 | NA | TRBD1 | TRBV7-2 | TGTGCCAGCAGCCTAAACAGGGGTGGAGCCGGGGAGCTGTTTTTT | CASSLNRGGAGELFF
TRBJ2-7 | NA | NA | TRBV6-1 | TGTGCCAGCAGTGAACTTAACAGGGATGCCTACGAGCAGTACTTC | CASSELNRDAYEQYF
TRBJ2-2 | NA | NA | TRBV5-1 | TGCGCCAGCAGCTTCCCCGTCGGGGAGCTGTTTTTT | CASSFPVGELFF
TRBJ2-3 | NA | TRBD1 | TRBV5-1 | TGCGCCAGCAGCTCAATTAACCGGGACAGGGAAAGCACAGATACGCAGTATTTT | CASSSINRDRESTDTQYF
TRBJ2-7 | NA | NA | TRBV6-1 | TGTGCCAGCAGTAGACTAGGAATCTACGAGCAGTACTTC | CASSRLGIYEQYF
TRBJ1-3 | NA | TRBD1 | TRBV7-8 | TGTGCCAGCAGCAATACAGGGGGCGCGGGACACACCATATATTTT | CASSNTGGAGHTIYF
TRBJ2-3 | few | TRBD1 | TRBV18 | TGTGCCAGCTCGCCAACAGGGGCGAGCACAGATACGCAGTATTTT | CASSPTGASTDTQYF
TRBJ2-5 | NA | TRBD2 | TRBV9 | TGTGCCAGCAGCGTAGGGTTAGCGGGGGCCCAAGAGACCCAGTACTTC | CASSVGLAGAQETQYF
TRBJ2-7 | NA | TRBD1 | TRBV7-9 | TGTGCCAGCAGCACCGGGACAGTCATCCCCGAGCAGTACTTC | CASSTGTVIPEQYF
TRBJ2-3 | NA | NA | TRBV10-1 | TGCGCCAGCAGTGAGACGGGAGGGACAGGGATGATAGATACGCAGTATTTT | CASSETGGTGMIDTQYF
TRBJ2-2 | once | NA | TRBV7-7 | TGTGCTAGCAGCCCCGGGACTGTTAGGGCCGGGGAGCTGTTTTTT | CASSPGTVRAGELFF
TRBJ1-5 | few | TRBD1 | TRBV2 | TGTGCCACCTGGGACAGGGGGACTCAGCCCCAGCATTTT | CATWDRGTQPQHF
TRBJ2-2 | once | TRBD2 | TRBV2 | TGTGCCACCAGCCATAGCGGGATTCCCGGGGAGCTGTTTTTT | CATSHSGIPGELFF
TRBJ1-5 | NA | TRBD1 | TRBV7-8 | TGTGCCAGCTCCTTTAACAGGGGACGGGGATATAGCAATCAGCCCCAGCATTTT | CASSFNRGRGYSNQPQHF
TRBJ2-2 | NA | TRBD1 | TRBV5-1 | TGCGCCAGCAGCTTGGAGGGACAGTACACCGGGGAGCTGTTTTTT | CASSLEGQYTGELFF
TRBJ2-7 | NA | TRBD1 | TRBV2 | TGTGCCAGCAGCGTGGGACAGGGAAGCTACGAGCAGTACTTC | CASSVGQGSYEQYF
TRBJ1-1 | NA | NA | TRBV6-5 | TGTGCCAGCAGTTCTGATGGGGCCCGTGAGAGTGAAGCTTTCTTT | CASSSDGARESEAFF
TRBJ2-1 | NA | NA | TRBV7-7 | TGTGCTAGCAGCTTAGATGGGGGGTACAATGAGCAGTTCTTC | CASSLDGGYNEQFF